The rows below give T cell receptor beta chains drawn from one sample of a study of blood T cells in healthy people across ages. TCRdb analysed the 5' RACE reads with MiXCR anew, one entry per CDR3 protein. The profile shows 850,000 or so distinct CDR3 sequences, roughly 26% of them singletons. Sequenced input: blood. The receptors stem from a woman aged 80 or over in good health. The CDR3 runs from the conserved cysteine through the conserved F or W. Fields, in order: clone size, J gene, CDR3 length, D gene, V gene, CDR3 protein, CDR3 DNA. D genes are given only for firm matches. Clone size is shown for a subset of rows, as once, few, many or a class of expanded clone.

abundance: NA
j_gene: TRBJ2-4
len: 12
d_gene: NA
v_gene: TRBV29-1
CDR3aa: CSVGDKKNIQYF
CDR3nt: TGCAGCGTTGGGGACAAAAAAAACATTCAGTACTTC

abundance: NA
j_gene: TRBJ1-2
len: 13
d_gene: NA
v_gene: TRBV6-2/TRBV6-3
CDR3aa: CASFSVDSYGYTF
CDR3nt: TGTGCCAGCTTCAGCGTGGACAGCTATGGCTACACCTTC

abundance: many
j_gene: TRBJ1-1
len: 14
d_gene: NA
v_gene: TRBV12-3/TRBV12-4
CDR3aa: CASRQNGLYAEAFF
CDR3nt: TGTGCCAGCAGACAGAACGGGCTCTACGCTGAAGCTTTCTTT

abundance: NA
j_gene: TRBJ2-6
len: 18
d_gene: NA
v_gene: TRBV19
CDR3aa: CASSIGWGRYSGANVLTF
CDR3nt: TGTGCCAGTAGTATAGGTTGGGGCCGATACTCTGGGGCCAACGTCCTGACTTTC

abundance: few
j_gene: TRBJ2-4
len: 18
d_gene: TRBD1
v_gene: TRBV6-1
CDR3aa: CASSEVLGTGLAKNIQYF
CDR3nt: TGTGCCAGCAGTGAAGTCTTGGGGACAGGCCTAGCCAAAAACATTCAGTACTTC

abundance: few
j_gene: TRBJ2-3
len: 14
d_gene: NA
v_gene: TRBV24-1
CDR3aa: CATSDFGQTDTQYF
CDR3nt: TGTGCCACCAGTGATTTTGGACAGACAGATACGCAGTATTTT

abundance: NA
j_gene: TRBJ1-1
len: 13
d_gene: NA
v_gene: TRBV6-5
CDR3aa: CASSRLVNTEAFF
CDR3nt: TGTGCCAGCAGCCGACTTGTAAACACTGAAGCTTTCTTT

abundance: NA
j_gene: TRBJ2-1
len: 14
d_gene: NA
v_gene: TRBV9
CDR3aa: CASSGTSGGETQFF
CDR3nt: TGTGCCAGCAGCGGCACATCAGGAGGGGAGACCCAGTTCTTC

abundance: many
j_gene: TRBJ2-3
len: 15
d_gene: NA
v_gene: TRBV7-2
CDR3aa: CASSLIDGRTDTQYF
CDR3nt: TGTGCCAGCAGCTTAATCGATGGCCGCACAGATACGCAGTATTTT

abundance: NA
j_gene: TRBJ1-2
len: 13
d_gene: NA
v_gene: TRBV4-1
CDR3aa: CASSHGQNYGCTF
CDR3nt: TGCGCCAGCAGCCATGGACAGAACTATGGCTGCACCTTC

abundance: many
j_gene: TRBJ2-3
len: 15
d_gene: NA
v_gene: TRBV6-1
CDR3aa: CASSERFGTADTQYF
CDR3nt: TGTGCCAGCAGTGAAAGGTTCGGGACGGCCGATACGCAGTATTTT

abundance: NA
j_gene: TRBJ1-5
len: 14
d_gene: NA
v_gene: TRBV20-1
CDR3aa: CSARGDYGNQPQHF
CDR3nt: TGCAGTGCTAGGGGAGATTATGGCAATCAGCCCCAGCATTTT

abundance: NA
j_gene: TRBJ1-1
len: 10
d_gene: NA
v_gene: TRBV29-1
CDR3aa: CSVLTGEAFF
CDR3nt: TGCAGCGTTTTGACCGGTGAGGCTTTCTTT

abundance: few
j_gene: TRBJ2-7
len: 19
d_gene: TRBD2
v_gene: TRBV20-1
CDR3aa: CSALPPGLAGGRPYNEQYF
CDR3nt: TGCAGTGCGTTACCCCCGGGACTAGCGGGGGGGCGCCCCTACAATGAGCAGTACTTC

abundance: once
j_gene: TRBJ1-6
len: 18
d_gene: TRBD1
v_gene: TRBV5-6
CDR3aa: CASSSPGQVESYNSPPHF
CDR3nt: TGTGCCAGCAGCTCTCCTGGACAGGTCGAGTCCTATAATTCGCCCCCCCACTTT

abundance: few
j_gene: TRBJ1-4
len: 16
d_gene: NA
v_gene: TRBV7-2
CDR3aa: CASSPVGAATNEKLFF
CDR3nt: TGTGCCAGCAGCCCCGTCGGGGCAGCAACTAATGAAAAACTGTTTTTT

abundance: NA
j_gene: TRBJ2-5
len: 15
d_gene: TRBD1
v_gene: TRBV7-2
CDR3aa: CASSPGQGTYNEQYF
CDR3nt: TGTGCCAGCAGCCCCGGACAGGGGACGTACAATGAGCAGTACTTC

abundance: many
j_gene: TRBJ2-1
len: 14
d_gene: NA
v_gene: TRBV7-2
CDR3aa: CASSLARDFNEQFF
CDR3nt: TGTGCCAGCAGCTTAGCGCGGGACTTCAATGAGCAGTTCTTC

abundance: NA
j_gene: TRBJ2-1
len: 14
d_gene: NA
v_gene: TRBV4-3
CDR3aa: CASSQPISYNQQFF
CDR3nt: TGCGCCAGCAGCCAACCTATCTCCTACAATCAGCAGTTCTTC

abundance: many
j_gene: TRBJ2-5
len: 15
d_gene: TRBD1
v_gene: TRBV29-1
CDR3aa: CSVSPTGYLGETQYF
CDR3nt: TGCAGCGTAAGCCCGACAGGGTATTTGGGGGAGACCCAGTACTTC

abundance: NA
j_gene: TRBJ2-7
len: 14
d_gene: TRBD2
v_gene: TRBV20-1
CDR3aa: CSAGTSGRVYEQYF
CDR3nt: TGCAGCGCTGGGACTAGCGGGAGAGTCTACGAGCAGTACTTC

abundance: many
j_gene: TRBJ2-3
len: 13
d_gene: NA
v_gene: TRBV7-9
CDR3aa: CASSWVEADTQYF
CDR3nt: TGTGCCAGCAGCTGGGTGGAAGCAGATACGCAGTATTTT

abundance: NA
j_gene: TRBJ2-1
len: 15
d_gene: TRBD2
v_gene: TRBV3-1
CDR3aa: CASSHGTSGHNEQFF
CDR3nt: TGTGCCAGCAGCCATGGAACTAGCGGGCACAATGAGCAGTTCTTC

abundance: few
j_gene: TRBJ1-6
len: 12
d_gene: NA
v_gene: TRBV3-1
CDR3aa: CASSHDRSPLHF
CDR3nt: TGTGCCAGCAGCCACGACCGATCACCCCTCCACTTT

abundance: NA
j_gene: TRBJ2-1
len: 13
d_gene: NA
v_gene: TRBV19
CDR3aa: CASSIGVYNEQFF
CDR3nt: TGTGCCAGTAGTATAGGGGTTTACAATGAGCAGTTCTTC

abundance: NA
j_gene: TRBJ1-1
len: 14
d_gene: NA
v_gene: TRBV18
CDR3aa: CAGSPGGVDTEAFF
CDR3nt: TGTGCCGGCTCACCGGGGGGGGTGGACACTGAAGCTTTCTTT

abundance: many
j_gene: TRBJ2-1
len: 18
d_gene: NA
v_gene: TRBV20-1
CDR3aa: CSALYPEDRKSSYNEQFF
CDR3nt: TGCAGTGCTTTATACCCCGAGGACCGTAAGAGCTCCTACAATGAGCAGTTCTTC

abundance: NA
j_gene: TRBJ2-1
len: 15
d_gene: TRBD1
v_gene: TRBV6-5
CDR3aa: CASNVGQGKYNGQFF
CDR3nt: TGTGCCAGCAATGTAGGACAGGGGAAATACAATGGGCAGTTCTTC

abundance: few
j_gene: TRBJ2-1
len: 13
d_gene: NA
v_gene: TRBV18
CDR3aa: CASSPSGTNEQFF
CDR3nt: TGTGCCAGCTCACCGTCCGGGACGAATGAGCAGTTCTTC

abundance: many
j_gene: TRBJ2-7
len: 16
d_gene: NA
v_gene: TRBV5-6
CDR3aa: CASSWLRTTDSYEQYF
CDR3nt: TGTGCCAGCAGCTGGCTCCGTACGACGGACTCCTACGAGCAGTACTTC

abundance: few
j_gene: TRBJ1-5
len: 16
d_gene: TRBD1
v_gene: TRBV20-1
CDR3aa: CSASVGGQGSNQPQHF
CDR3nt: TGCAGTGCCAGCGTAGGGGGCCAGGGGAGCAATCAGCCCCAGCATTTT

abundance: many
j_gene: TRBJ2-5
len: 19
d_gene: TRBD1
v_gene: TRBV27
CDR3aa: CASSLEAPWTGGPQETQYF
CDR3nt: TGTGCCAGCAGTTTAGAGGCCCCTTGGACAGGGGGGCCCCAAGAGACCCAGTACTTC

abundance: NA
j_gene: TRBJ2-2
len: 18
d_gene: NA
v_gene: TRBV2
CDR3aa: CASSATLRQEGNTGELFF
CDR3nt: TGTGCCAGCAGTGCGACCCTCAGACAGGAGGGTAACACCGGGGAGCTGTTTTTT

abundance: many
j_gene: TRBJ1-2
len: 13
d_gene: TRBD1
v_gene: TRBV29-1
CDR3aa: CSILNRGTYGYTF
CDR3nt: TGCAGCATCCTGAACAGGGGTACCTATGGCTACACCTTC

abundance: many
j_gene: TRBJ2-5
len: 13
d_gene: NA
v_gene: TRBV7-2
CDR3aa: CASSFSTRETQYF
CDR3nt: TGTGCCAGCAGCTTTAGTACCAGGGAGACCCAGTACTTC

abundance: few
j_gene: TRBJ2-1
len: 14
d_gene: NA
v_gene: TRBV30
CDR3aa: CAWRGRGSYNEQFF
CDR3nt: TGTGCCTGGAGGGGCAGGGGCTCCTACAATGAGCAGTTCTTC

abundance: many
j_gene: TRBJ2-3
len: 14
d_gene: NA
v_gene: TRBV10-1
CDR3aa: CASSEGGSTDTQYF
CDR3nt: TGCGCCAGCAGTGAGGGAGGAAGCACAGATACGCAGTATTTT

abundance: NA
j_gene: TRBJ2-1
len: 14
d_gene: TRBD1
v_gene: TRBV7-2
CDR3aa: CASSVDRASNEQFF
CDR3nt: TGTGCCAGCAGCGTCGACAGGGCATCAAATGAGCAGTTCTTC

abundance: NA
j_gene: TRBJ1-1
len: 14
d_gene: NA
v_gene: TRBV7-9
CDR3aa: CASRLGLVNTEAFF
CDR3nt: TGTGCCAGCCGTCTGGGGTTGGTAAACACTGAAGCTTTCTTT

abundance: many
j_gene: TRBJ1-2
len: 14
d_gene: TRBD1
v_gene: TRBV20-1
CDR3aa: CSARPTGSTNGYTF
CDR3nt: TGCAGTGCTAGACCGACAGGGTCGACGAATGGCTACACCTTC

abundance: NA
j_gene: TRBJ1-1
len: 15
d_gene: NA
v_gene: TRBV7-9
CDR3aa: CTSSSLWVDNTEAFF
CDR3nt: TGTACCAGCAGCTCATTATGGGTAGATAACACTGAAGCTTTCTTT

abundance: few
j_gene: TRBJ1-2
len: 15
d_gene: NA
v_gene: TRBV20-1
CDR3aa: CSARDMGESSYGYTF
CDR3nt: TGCAGTGCTAGAGATATGGGGGAATCTAGTTATGGCTACACCTTC

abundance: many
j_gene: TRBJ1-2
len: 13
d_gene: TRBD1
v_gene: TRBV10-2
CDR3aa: CASSRQGAEGYTF
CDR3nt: TGCGCCAGCAGTAGGCAGGGGGCGGAAGGCTACACCTTC

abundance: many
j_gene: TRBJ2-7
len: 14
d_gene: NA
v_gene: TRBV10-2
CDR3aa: CASSDRIPPYEQYF
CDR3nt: TGCGCCAGCAGTGACCGGATACCACCCTACGAGCAGTACTTC

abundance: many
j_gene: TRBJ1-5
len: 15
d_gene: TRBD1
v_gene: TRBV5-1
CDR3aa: CASSLGQGARQPQHF
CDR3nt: TGCGCCAGCAGCTTGGGACAGGGTGCGCGTCAGCCCCAGCATTTT

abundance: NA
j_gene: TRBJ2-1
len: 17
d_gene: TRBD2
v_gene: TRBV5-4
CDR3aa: CASSLAASGGPYNEQFF
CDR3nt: TGTGCCAGCAGCTTGGCGGCTAGCGGGGGGCCTTACAATGAGCAGTTCTTC

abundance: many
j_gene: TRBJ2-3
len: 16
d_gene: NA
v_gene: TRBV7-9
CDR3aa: CASSQDIPREADTQYF
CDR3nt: TGTGCCAGCAGCCAAGACATACCCCGAGAGGCAGATACGCAGTATTTT

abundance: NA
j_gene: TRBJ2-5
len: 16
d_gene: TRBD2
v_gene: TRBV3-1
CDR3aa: CASSQGPSGGRETQYF
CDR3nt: TGTGCCAGCAGCCAAGGTCCTAGCGGGGGGCGAGAGACCCAGTACTTC

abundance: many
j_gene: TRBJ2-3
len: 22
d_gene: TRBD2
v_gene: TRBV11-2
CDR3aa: CASSLDPFPGLAGFASTDTQYF
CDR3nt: TGTGCCAGCAGCTTAGACCCGTTCCCGGGACTAGCGGGGTTTGCTAGCACAGATACGCAGTATTTT

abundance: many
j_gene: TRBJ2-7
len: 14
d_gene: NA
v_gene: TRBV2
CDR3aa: CASQADRGDYEQYF
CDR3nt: TGTGCCAGCCAAGCTGACCGCGGAGACTACGAGCAGTACTTC